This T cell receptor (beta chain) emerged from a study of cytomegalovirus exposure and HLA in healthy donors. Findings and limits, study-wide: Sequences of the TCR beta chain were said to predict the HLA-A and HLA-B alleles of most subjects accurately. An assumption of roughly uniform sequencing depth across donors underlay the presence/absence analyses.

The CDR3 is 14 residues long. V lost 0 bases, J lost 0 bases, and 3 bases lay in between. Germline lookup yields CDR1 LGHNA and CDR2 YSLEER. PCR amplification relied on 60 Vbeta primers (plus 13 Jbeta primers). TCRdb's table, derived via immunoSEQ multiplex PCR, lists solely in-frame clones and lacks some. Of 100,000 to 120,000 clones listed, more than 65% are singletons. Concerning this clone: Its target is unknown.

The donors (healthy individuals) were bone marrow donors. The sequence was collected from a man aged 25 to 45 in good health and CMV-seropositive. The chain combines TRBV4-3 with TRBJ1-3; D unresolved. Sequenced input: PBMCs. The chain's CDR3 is CASSQESSGNTIYF. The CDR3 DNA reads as TGCGCCAGCAGCCAAGAGAGCTCTGGAAACACCATATATTTT.